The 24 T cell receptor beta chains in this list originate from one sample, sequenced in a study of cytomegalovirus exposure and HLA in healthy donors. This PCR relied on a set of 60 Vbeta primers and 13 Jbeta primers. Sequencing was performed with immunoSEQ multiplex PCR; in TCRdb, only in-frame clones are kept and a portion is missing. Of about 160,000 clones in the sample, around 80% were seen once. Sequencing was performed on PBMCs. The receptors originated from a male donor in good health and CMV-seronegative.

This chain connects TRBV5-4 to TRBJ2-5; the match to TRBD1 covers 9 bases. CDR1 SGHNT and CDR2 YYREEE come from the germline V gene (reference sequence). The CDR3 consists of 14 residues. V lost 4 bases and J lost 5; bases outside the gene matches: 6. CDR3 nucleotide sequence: TGTGCCAGCAGCCCATTACAGGGGGCCGAGACCCAGTACTTC. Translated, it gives CASSPLQGAETQYF.

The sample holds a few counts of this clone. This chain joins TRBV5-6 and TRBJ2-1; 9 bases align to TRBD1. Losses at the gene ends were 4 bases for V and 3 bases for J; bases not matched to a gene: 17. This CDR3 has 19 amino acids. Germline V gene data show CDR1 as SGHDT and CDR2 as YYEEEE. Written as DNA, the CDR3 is TGTGCCAGCAGCCAAACAGGGGGCGAGGCTAGCGTCGTCTACAATGAGCAGTTCTTC. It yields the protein CASSQTGGEASVVYNEQFF.

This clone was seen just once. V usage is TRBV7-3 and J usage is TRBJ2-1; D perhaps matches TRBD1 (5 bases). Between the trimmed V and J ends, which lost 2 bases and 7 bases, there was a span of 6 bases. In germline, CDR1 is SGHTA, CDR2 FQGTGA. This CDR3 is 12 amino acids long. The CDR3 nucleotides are TGTGCCAGCAGCTTACCAGGGAATGAGCAGTTCTTC. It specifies CASSLPGNEQFF.

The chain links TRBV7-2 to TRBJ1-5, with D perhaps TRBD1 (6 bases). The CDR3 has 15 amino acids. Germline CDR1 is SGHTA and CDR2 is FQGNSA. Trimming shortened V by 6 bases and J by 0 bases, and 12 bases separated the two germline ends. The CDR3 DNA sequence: TGTGCCAGCAGTCCACAGGGCTATAGCAATCAGCCCCAGCATTTT. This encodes CASSPQGYSNQPQHF.

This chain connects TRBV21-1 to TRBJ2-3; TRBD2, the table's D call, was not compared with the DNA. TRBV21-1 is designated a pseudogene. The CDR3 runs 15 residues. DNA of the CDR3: TGTGCCAGCAGACAAAGAGGGCGCCCACCGGGTACGCAGTATTTT. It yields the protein CASRQRGRPPGTQYF.

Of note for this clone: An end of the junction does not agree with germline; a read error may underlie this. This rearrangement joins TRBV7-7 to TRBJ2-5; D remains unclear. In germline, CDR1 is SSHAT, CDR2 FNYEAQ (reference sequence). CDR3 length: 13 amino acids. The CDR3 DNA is TGTGCTAGCAGCTTAGGGTTAAGCGAGACCCAGTACTTC. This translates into CASSLGLSETQYF.

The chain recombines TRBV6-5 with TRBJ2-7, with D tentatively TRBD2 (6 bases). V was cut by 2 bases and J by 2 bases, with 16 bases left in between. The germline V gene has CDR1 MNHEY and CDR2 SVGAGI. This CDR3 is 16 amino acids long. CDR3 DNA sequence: TGTGCCAGCAGTTACGTAGGCGGCCGGACTACCTACGAGCAGTACTTC. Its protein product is CASSYVGGRTTYEQYF.

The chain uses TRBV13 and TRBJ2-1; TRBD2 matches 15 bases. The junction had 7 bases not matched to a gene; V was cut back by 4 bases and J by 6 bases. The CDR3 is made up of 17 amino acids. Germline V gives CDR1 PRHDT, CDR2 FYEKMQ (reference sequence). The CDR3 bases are TGTGCCAGCAGCTCTCCTCGGACTAGCGGGAGGGGCAATGAGCAGTTCTTC. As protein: CASSSPRTSGRGNEQFF.

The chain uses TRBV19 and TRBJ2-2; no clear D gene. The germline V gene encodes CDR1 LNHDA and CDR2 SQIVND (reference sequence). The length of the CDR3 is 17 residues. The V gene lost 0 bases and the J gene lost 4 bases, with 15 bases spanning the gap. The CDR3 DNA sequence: TGTGCCAGTAGTATAGATCAGAGACTGACTCCCACCGGGGAGCTGTTTTTT. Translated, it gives CASSIDQRLTPTGELFF.

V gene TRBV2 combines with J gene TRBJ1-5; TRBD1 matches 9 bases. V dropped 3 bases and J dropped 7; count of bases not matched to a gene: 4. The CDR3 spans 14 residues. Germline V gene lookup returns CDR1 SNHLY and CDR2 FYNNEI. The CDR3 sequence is CASSDDRGYQPQHF. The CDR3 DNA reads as TGTGCCAGCAGTGATGACAGGGGGTACCAGCCCCAGCATTTT.

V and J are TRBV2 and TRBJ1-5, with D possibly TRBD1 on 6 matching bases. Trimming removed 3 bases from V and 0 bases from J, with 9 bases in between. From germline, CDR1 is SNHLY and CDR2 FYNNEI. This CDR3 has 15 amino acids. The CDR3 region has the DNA TGTGCCAGCAGTGAGACAGGTTATAGCAATCAGCCCCAGCATTTT. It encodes CASSETGYSNQPQHF.

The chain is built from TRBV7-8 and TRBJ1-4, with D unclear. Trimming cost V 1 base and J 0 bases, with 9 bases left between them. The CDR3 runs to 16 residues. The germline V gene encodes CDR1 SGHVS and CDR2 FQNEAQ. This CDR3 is CASSLDSLATNEKLFF. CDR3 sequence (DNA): TGTGCCAGCAGCTTAGACAGCCTTGCAACTAATGAAAAACTGTTTTTT. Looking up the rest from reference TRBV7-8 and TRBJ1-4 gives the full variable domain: GAGVSQSPRYKVAKRGQDVALRCDPISGHVSLFWYQQALGQGPEFLTYFQNEAQLDKSGLPSDRFFAERPEGSVSTLKIQRTQQEDSAVYLCASSLDSLATNEKLFFGSGTQLSVL.

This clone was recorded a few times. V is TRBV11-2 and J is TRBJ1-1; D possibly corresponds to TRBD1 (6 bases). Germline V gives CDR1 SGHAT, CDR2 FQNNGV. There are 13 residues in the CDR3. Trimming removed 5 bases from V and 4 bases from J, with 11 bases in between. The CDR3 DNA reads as TGTGCCAGCAGCGCCGGGACAACCACTGAAGCTTTCTTT. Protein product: CASSAGTTTEAFF. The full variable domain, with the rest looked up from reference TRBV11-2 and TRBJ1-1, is EAGVAQSPRYKIIEKRQSVAFWCNPISGHATLYWYQQILGQGPKLLIQFQNNGVVDDSQLPKDRFSAERLKGVDSTLKIQPAKLEDSAVYLCASSAGTTTEAFFGQGTRLTVV.

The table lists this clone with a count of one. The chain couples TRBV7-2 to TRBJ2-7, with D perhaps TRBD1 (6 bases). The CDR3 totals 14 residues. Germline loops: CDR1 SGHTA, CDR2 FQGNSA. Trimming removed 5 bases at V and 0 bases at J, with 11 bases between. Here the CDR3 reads CASSQQGSSYEQYF. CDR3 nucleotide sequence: TGTGCCAGCAGCCAGCAGGGGAGCTCCTACGAGCAGTACTTC.

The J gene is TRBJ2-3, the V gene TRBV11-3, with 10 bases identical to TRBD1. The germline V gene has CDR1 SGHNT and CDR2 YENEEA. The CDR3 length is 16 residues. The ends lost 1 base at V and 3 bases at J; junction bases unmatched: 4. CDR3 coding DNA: TGTGCCAGCAGCTTAGTGCGGACAGGGGGGACAGATACGCAGTATTTT. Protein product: CASSLVRTGGTDTQYF.

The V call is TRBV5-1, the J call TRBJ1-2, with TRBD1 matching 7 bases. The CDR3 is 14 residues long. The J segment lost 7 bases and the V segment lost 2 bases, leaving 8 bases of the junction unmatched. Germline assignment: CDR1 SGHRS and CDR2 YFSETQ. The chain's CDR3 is CASSLPRDSSGYTF. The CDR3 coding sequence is TGCGCCAGCAGCTTACCTCGGGACAGTTCTGGCTACACCTTC.

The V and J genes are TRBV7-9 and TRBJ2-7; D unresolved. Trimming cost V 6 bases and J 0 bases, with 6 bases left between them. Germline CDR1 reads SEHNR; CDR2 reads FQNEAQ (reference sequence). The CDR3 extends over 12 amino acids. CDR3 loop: CASSSTSYEQYF. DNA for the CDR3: TGTGCCAGCAGTTCTACCTCCTACGAGCAGTACTTC.

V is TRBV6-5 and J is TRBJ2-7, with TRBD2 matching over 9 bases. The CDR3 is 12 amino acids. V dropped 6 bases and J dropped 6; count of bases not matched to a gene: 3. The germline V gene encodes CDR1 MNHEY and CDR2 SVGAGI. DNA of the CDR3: TGTGCCAGCAGATTTAGCGGGGGCGAGCAGTACTTC. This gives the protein CASRFSGGEQYF.

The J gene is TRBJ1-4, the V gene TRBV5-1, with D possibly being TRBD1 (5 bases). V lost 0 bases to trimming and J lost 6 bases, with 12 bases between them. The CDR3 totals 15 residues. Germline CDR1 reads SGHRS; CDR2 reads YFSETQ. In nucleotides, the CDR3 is TGCGCCAGCAGCTTGGCCCCCAGGGATGATGAAAAACTGTTTTTT. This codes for CASSLAPRDDEKLFF.

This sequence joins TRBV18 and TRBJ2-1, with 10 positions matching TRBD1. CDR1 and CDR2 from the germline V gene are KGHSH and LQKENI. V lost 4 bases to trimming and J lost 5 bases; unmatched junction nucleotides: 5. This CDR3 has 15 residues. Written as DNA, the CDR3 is TGTGCCAGCTCACAGGGACAGGGGACCAACAATGAGCAGTTCTTC. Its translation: CASSQGQGTNNEQFF.

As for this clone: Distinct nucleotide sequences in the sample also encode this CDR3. This chain's CDR3 is CASSLDQSDTQYF. DNA for the CDR3: TGCGCCAGCAGCTTGGATCAGTCAGATACGCAGTATTTT. This rearrangement joins TRBV5-1 to TRBJ2-3, with D unresolved. The CDR3 length is 13 residues. V was shortened by 0 bases and J by 4 bases, with 6 bases between the two germline ends. Germline-derived CDR1 and CDR2 are SGHRS and YFSETQ.

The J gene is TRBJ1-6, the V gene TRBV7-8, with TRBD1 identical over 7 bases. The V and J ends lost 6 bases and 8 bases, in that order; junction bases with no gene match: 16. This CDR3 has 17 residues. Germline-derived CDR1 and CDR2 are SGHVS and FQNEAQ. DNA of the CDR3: TGTGCCAGCAGTATCTTTAGACAGGGACCTTCAGATTCACCCCTCCACTTT. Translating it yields CASSIFRQGPSDSPLHF.

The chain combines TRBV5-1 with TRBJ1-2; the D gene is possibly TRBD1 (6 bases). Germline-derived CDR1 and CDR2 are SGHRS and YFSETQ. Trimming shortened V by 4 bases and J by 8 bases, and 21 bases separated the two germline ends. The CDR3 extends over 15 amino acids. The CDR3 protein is CASSQDGTPVGGYTF. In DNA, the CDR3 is TGCGCCAGCAGCCAAGACGGGACACCGGTCGGGGGCTACACCTTC.

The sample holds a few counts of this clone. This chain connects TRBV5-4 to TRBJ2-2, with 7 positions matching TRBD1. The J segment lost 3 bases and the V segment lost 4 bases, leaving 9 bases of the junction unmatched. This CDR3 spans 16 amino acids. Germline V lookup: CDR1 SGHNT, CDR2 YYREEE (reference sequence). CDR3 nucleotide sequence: TGTGCCAGCAGCAATACACAGGGGCCGCACACCGGGGAGCTGTTTTTT. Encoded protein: CASSNTQGPHTGELFF.